This TCR beta chain stems from a study of shared clonotypes between healthy human individuals. The study's findings and limits: Sharing of clonotypes among donors was expected to vary with sequencing depth.

Germline V gives CDR1 MNHEY, CDR2 SMNVEV (reference sequence). Germline trimming cut 5 bases from V and 2 bases from J; bases unmatched to any gene: 11. The CDR3 loop spans 18 amino acids. This clone was found once. Its specificity is unknown. Data came from immunoSEQ multiplex PCR; TCRdb stores just in-frame clones and leaves some out. The sample lists some 530,000 clones, over 75% seen once, with roughly 12% in the top ten. Sequenced input: PBMCs. This rearrangement joins TRBV27 to TRBJ2-1, with 11 bases lining up with TRBD2. The TCR originated in a woman in her thirties or forties in good health. Some clones in this sample may be carry-over from other donors' samples. The CDR3 is CASSGVVTSGVPYNEQFF. In DNA form, the CDR3 reads TGTGCCAGCAGTGGAGTCGTGACTAGCGGGGTCCCCTACAATGAGCAGTTCTTC.